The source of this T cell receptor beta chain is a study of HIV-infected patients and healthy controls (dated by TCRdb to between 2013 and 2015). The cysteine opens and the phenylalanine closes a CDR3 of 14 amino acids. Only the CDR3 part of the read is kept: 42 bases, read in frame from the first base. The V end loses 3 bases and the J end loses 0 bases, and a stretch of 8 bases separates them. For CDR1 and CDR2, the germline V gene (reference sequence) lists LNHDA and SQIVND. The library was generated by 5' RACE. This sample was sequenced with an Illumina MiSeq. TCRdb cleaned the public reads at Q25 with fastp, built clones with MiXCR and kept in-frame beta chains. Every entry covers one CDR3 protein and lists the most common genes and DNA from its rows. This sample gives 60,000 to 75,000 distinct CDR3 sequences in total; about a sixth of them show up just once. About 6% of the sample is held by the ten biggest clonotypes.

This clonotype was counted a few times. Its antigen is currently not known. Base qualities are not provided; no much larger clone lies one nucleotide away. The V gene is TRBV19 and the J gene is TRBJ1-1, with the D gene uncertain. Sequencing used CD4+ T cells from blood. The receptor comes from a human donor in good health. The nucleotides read TGTGCCAGTAGTATCCCCCGGCTGAACACTGAAGCTTTCTTT. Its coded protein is CASSIPRLNTEAFF.